This TCR beta chain was retrieved from a study of T cell changes during pregnancy in multiple sclerosis. Using immunoSEQ multiplex PCR, the repertoire was profiled, and TCRdb retains in-frame clones only, with some absent. The repertoire includes about 48,000 clones, around 92% of them detected once, and approximately 0.91% sits in the top ten. Germline V gene sequence: CDR1 SEHNR, CDR2 FQNEAQ (reference sequence). J gave up 2 bases and V 4 bases, and 2 bases lay outside the gene matches. There are 14 residues in the CDR3. The source was CD4+ T cells from peripheral blood mononuclear cells, collected in the second trimester of pregnancy. The origin of this receptor is a female donor in good health, enrolled as a control in a pregnancy study. The rearrangement joins TRBV7-9 to TRBJ2-5, with 9 bases identical to TRBD2. CDR3 residues: CASSYGLAQETQYF. CDR3 nucleotide sequence: TGTGCCAGCAGCTATGGACTAGCGCAAGAGACCCAGTACTTC.